The 3 T cell receptor beta chains presented below share a single source sample, sequenced in a study of T cells in localized non-small cell lung cancer. The protocol was immunoSEQ multiplex PCR, while the TCRdb copy is restricted to in-frame clones and leaves out a portion. The sample has around 130,000 clones, roughly 90% seen once. Sample: peripheral blood, taken before any cancer treatment. The receptors come from a female donor at least 60 years old with stage I lung adenocarcinoma.

Concerning this clone: This CDR3 is also generated by other DNA sequences in the sample. J is TRBJ1-3 and V is TRBV5-1; D call uncertain. The V end lost 4 bases, the J end lost 4 bases, and 9 bases lay between the germline ends. There are 13 residues in the CDR3. Germline V lookup: CDR1 SGHRS, CDR2 YFSETQ. This CDR3 reads CASSLGGGNTIYF. The CDR3 nucleotides are TGCGCCAGCAGCCTAGGAGGGGGAAACACCATATATTTT.

Here the CDR3 DNA reads TGCGCCAGCGACAGGAACAATGAGCAGTTCTTC. This encodes CASDRNNEQFF. The chain combines TRBV5-1 with TRBJ2-1, with D possibly TRBD1 on 6 matching bases. Trimming pared 7 bases from V and 5 bases from J, leaving 7 bases between. This CDR3 region has 11 residues. CDR1 is SGHRS, CDR2 YFSETQ, per germline.

This clone was recorded only once. V gene TRBV29-1 combines with J gene TRBJ1-1, with unresolved D. Trimming removed 8 bases at V and 4 bases at J, with 11 bases between. The CDR3 length is 11 residues. Germline V gene data show CDR1 as SQVTM and CDR2 as ANQGSEA. CDR3 amino acids: CSTLMSTEAFF. CDR3 nucleotide sequence: TGCAGCACCCTGATGAGCACTGAAGCTTTCTTT. Supplemented by reference TRBV29-1 and TRBJ1-1, the full variable domain reads SAVISQKPSRDICQRGTSLTIQCQVDSQVTMMFWYRQQPGQSLTLIATANQGSEATYESGFVIDKFPISRPNLTFSTLTVSNMSPEDSSIYLCSTLMSTEAFFGQGTRLTVV.